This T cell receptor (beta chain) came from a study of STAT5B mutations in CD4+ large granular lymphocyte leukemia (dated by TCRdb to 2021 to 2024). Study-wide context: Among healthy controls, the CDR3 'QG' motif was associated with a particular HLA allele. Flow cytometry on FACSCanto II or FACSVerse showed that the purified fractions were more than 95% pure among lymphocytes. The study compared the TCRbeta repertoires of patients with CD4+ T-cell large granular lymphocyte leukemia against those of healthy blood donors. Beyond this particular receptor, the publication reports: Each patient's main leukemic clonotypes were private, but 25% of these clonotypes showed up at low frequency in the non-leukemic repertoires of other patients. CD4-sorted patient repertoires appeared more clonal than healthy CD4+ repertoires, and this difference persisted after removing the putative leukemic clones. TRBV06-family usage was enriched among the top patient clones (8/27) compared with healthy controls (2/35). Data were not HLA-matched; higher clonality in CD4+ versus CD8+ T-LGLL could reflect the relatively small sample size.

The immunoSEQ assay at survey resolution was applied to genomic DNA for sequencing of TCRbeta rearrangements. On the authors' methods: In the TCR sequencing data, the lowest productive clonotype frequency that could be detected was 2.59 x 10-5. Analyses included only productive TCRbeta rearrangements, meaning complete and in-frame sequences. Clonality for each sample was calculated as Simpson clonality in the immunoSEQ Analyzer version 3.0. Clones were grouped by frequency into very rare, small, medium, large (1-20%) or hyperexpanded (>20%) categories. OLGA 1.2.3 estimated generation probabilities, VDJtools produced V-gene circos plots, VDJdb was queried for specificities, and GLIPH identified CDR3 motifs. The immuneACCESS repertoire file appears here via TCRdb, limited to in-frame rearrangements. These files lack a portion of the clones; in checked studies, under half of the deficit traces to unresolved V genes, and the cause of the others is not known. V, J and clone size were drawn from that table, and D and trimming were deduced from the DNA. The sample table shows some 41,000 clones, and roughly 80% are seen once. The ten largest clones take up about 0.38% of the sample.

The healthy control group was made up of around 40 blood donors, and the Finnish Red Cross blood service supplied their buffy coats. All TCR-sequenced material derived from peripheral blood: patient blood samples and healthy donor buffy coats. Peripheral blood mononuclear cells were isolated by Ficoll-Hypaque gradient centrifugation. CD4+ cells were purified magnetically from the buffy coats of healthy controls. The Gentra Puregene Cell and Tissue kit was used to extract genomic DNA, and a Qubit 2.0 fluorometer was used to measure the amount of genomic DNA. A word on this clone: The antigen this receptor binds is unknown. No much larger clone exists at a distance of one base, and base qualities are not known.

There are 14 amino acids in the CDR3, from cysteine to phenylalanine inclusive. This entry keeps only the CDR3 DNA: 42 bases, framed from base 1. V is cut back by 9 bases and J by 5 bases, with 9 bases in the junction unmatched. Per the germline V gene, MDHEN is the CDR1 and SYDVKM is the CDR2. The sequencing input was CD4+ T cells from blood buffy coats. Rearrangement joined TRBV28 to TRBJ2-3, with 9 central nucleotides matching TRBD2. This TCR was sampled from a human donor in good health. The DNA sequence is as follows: TGTGCCAGTGATAGCGGGGGAGAGGGAGATACGCAGTATTTT. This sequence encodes CASDSGGEGDTQYF. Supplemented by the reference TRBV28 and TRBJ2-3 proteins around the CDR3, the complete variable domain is DVKVTQSSRYLVKRTGEKVFLECVQDMDHENMFWYRQDPGLGLRLIYFSYDVKMKEKGDIPEGYSVSREKKERFSLILESASTNQTSMYLCASDSGGEGDTQYFGPGTRLTVL.